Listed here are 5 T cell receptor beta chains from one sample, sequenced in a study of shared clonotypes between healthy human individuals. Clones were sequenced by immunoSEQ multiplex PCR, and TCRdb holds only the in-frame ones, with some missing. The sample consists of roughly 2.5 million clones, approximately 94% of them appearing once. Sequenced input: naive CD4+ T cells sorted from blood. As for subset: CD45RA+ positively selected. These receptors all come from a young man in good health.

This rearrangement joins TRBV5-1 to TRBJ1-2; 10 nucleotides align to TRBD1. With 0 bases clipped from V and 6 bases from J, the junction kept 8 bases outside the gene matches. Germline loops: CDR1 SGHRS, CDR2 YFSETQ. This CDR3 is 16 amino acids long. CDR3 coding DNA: TGCGCCAGCAGCTTGGTAGTGGGACAGGGGAGTAATGGCTACACCTTC. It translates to CASSLVVGQGSNGYTF.

The CDR3 region has the DNA TGTGCCAGCAGCTTAGGCTGGACCCGTGATTCACCCCTCCACTTT. Residues: CASSLGWTRDSPLHF. This chain connects TRBV7-2 to TRBJ1-6; no definite D call. Trimming pared 1 base from V and 8 bases from J, leaving 12 bases between. Looked up from germline, CDR1 is SGHTA and CDR2 is FQGNSA. The CDR3 is 15 residues long. The variable domain in full, completed from reference TRBV7-2 and TRBJ1-6, reads GAGVSQSPSNKVTEKGKDVELRCDPISGHTALYWYRQSLGQGLEFLIYFQGNSAPDKSGLPSDRFSAERTGGSVSTLTIQRTQQEDSAVYLCASSLGWTRDSPLHFGNGTRLTVT.

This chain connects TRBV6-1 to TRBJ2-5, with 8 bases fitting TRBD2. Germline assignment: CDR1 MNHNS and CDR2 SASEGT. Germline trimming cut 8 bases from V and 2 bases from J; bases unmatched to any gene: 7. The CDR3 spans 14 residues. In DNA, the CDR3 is TGTGCCAGCTCGACTAGCGTGACACAAGAGACCCAGTACTTC. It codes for CASSTSVTQETQYF.

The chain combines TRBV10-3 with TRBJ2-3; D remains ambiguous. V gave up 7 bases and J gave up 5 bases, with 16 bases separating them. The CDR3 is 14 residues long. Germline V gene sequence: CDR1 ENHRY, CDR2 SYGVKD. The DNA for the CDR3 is TGTGCCATCAAGGAACCTGGGCGTGAAGATACGCAGTATTTT. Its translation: CAIKEPGREDTQYF.

The CDR3 coding sequence is TGCGCCAGCAGCTTGGTCTGGGCAAGCTCCTACGAGCAGTACTTC. Its protein is CASSLVWASSYEQYF. The chain has TRBV5-1 and TRBJ2-7; D uncertain. CDR1 is SGHRS and CDR2 is YFSETQ in the germline V gene. The length of the CDR3 is 15 residues. Trimming removed 0 bases at V and 0 bases at J, with 10 bases between.